These 8 T cell receptor beta chains were sequenced from one sample in a study of graft-versus-host responses after intestinal transplantation (dated by TCRdb to the early 2020s). The antigens these receptors bind are not known. Reading the label with the study, this specimen's time point is: cells obtained before transplantation from donor or recipient. Libraries were built with the immunoSEQ multiplex PCR assay. TCRdb limited this immuneACCESS table to in-frame rearrangements with V and J called. A share of clones is missing; checked studies link under half to unresolved V genes, and the rest is unexplained. The sample records 86,000 or so clones, about nine tenths of which are singletons. The ten top clones hold 5% to 6.5% of the sample. Sequenced here: unstimulated CD8+ T cells sorted from spleen or lymph node cells, sampled before intestinal transplant. The receptors stem from a human donor who received an intestinal transplant.

The chain recombines TRBV12-5 with TRBJ2-5; the D gene is possibly TRBD2 (7 bases). Germline V CDR1 and CDR2: LGHNT, FRNRAP. The V gene lost 6 bases and the J gene lost 1 base, with 21 bases spanning the gap. The CDR3 length is 17 residues. CDR3: CASGLWGGPDPQETQYF. In DNA form, the CDR3 reads TGTGCTAGTGGCCTTTGGGGGGGCCCTGACCCCCAAGAGACCCAGTACTTC.

The V and J genes are TRBV13 and TRBJ1-6; TRBD1 agrees at 10 bases. The CDR3 sequence is 16 residues long. The J segment lost 1 base and the V segment lost 5 bases, leaving 2 bases of the junction unmatched. In germline, CDR1 is PRHDT, CDR2 FYEKMQ (reference sequence). The DNA of the CDR3 is TGTGCCAGCAGCCCGGGACAGGGGTCCTATAATTCACCCCTCCACTTT. It specifies CASSPGQGSYNSPLHF.

CDR3 sequence (DNA): TGTGCAAGTCGCTTCAGTCCCCGGCACGGGGGCTACACCTTC. Encoded protein: CASRFSPRHGGYTF. The V and J genes are TRBV12-2 and TRBJ1-2. TRBV12-2 is a listed pseudogene. The CDR3 loop spans 14 amino acids.

Only a few counts were recorded for this clone. The chain has TRBV15 and TRBJ2-6; D unresolved. V dropped 0 bases and J dropped 1 base, with 4 bases sitting between them. Germline values: CDR1 LNHNV, CDR2 YYDKDF (reference sequence). The CDR3 runs to 15 residues. CDR3 nucleotides: TGTGCCACCAGCAGAGACAGGTCTGGGGCCAACGTCCTGACTTTC. It is translated as CATSRDRSGANVLTF. Full variable domain (remainder filled in from reference TRBV15 and TRBJ2-6): DAMVIQNPRYQVTQFGKPVTLSCSQTLNHNVMYWYQQKSSQAPKLLFHYYDKDFNNEADTPDNFQSRRPNTSFCFLDIRSPGLGDTAMYLCATSRDRSGANVLTFGAGSRLTVL.

The chain carries TRBV2 and TRBJ2-3; 10 bases agree with TRBD2. With 0 bases clipped from V and 2 bases from J, the junction kept 8 bases outside the gene matches. This CDR3 has 18 amino acids. Germline V CDR1 and CDR2: SNHLY, FYNNEI. The CDR3 loop reads CASSEALLAGVLTDTQYF. For the CDR3, the DNA is TGTGCCAGCAGTGAAGCGCTTCTAGCGGGGGTCCTCACAGATACGCAGTATTTT.

V and J are TRBV15 and TRBJ1-1; no reliable D call. Trimming removed 0 bases from V and 8 bases from J, with 10 bases in between. Germline V CDR1 and CDR2: LNHNV, YYDKDF (reference sequence). The CDR3 covers 13 residues. The CDR3 here is CATSRDRAEEAFF. CDR3 in DNA: TGTGCCACCAGCAGAGATCGGGCAGAAGAAGCTTTCTTT.

The genes are TRBV13 and TRBJ2-1; possible D gene TRBD1, 6 bases. This CDR3 is built from 18 residues. Germline assignment: CDR1 PRHDT and CDR2 FYEKMQ (reference sequence). Trimming took off 5 bases at V and 0 bases at J, with 20 bases between the two ends. The CDR3 reads CASSEPGHPISSYNEQFF. For the CDR3, the DNA is TGTGCCAGCAGCGAACCGGGACACCCGATTAGCTCCTACAATGAGCAGTTCTTC.

The rearrangement uses TRBV2 and TRBJ2-1, with a possible D match to TRBD2 (6 bases). The CDR3 runs 16 residues. V was trimmed by 9 bases and J by 4 bases, leaving 22 bases between them. The germline V gene encodes CDR1 SNHLY and CDR2 FYNNEI. The CDR3 protein is CASDNVLAPSYNEQFF. The CDR3 bases are TGTGCCAGTGACAATGTTCTAGCGCCCTCATACAATGAGCAGTTCTTC.